One sample yielded the 19 T cell receptor beta chains listed below, sequenced in a study of CD4+ T cells in melanoma. Libraries were prepared by immunoSEQ multiplex PCR; TCRdb keeps only in-frame clonotypes and omits some of them. The profile covers 140,000 or so clones, with about 93% appearing a single time and less than 2% taken by the ten largest. Receptor source: a human donor with melanoma.

J is TRBJ1-3 and V is TRBV10-1, with a tentative D call TRBD1 (6 bases). CDR3 length: 13 residues. Germline CDR1 WNHNN, CDR2 SYGVQD (reference sequence). Trimming left V 6 bases short and J 8 bases short, with 14 bases between. DNA for the CDR3: TGCGCCAGCAGAATGGACAGCGAAGACACCATATATTTT. Protein: CASRMDSEDTIYF.

This clone was recorded a few times. The chain recombines TRBV19 with TRBJ2-7, with 8 positions matching TRBD1. Per the germline V gene, CDR1 is LNHDA and CDR2 is SQIVND (reference sequence). The V segment lost 7 bases and the J segment 0 bases; nucleotides outside the gene matches: 11. The CDR3 is 16 residues long. The DNA for the CDR3 is TGTGCCAGTATGCCCGCGGACAGGGCGAGCTCCTACGAGCAGTACTTC. Its translation: CASMPADRASSYEQYF.

The chain links TRBV5-1 to TRBJ2-2, with D possibly being TRBD1 (6 bases). The CDR3 spans 16 residues. V dropped 6 bases and J dropped 0 bases, with 15 bases sitting between them. Looked up from germline, CDR1 is SGHRS and CDR2 is YFSETQ. CDR3 protein: CASTYGGGSNTGELFF. CDR3 in DNA: TGCGCCAGCACCTATGGGGGCGGTTCGAACACCGGGGAGCTGTTTTTT.

The V gene is TRBV2, the J gene TRBJ1-5; tentative D call: TRBD1 (6 bases). CDR1 is SNHLY, CDR2 FYNNEI, per germline. This CDR3 is 15 amino acids long. V lost 6 bases and J lost 3, with 15 bases in between. CDR3 amino acids: CASRDQGIPNQPQHF. DNA of the CDR3: TGTGCCAGCAGAGACCAGGGGATACCCAATCAGCCCCAGCATTTT.

The chain uses TRBV6-4 and TRBJ2-5; D might be TRBD1 (5 bases). V shed 2 bases and J shed 3 bases, with 10 bases lying between them. The germline gives CDR1 MRHNA, CDR2 SNTAGT. The CDR3 sequence is 14 residues long. DNA of the CDR3: TGTGCCAGCAGTGACGGTCCAGGGAAAGAGACCCAGTACTTC. Its protein product is CASSDGPGKETQYF.

This clone came up once. The chain employs TRBV11-2 and TRBJ2-3; D not resolved. Trimming cost V 2 bases and J 0 bases, with 6 bases left between them. From germline, CDR1 is SGHAT and CDR2 FQNNGV. CDR3 size: 14 residues. CDR3 coding DNA: TGTGCCAGCAGCTTAATCGGCAGCACAGATACGCAGTATTTT. Protein product: CASSLIGSTDTQYF.

The V gene is TRBV9, the J gene TRBJ1-2, with D perhaps matching TRBD1 (5 bases). Germline CDR1 reads SGDLS; CDR2 reads YYNGEE. The CDR3 contains 14 residues. The V gene lost 4 bases and the J gene lost 0 bases, with 10 bases spanning the gap. The CDR3 here is CASSFQGTNYGYTF. CDR3 coding DNA: TGTGCCAGCAGCTTCCAGGGAACTAACTATGGCTACACCTTC.

V gene TRBV5-1 combines with J gene TRBJ2-1, with 11 bases fitting TRBD2. Germline V gene data show CDR1 as SGHRS and CDR2 as YFSETQ. The V segment lost 4 bases and the J segment 9 bases; nucleotides outside the gene matches: 9. This CDR3 has 15 residues. The CDR3 DNA is TGCGCCAGCAGCCCCGGGGCGCTAGCGGGGGGTGAGCAGTTCTTC. It encodes CASSPGALAGGEQFF.

V is TRBV6-1 and J is TRBJ1-6; a weak D match, TRBD1 (5 bases). The germline V gene encodes CDR1 MNHNS and CDR2 SASEGT. V was shortened by 6 bases and J by 8 bases, with 14 bases between the two germline ends. This CDR3 is built from 14 residues. CDR3 amino acids: CASRAGFGYSPLHF. CDR3 in DNA: TGTGCCAGCAGGGCAGGGTTTGGGTATTCACCCCTCCACTTT.

The genes are TRBV7-2 and TRBJ2-5; a weak D match, TRBD1 (6 bases). There are 13 residues in the CDR3. Germline V lookup: CDR1 SGHTA, CDR2 FQGNSA. V dropped 9 bases and J dropped 5 bases, with 16 bases sitting between them. The CDR3 is CASKRGGSETQYF. The CDR3 DNA reads TGTGCCAGTAAGAGAGGGGGTTCGGAGACCCAGTACTTC. The full variable domain, completed using reference TRBV7-2 and TRBJ2-5, is GAGVSQSPSNKVTEKGKDVELRCDPISGHTALYWYRQSLGQGLEFLIYFQGNSAPDKSGLPSDRFSAERTGGSVSTLTIQRTQQEDSAVYLCASKRGGSETQYFGPGTRLLVL.

V gene TRBV6-6 combines with J gene TRBJ1-1, with D possibly being TRBD1 (5 bases). Trimming left V 9 bases short and J 4 bases short, with 18 bases between. This CDR3 contains 14 residues. From germline, CDR1 is MNHNY and CDR2 SVGAGI (reference sequence). The CDR3 DNA follows: TGTGCCAGTTCTGGGGGTTTGGGGGGCACTGAAGCTTTCTTT. Amino acid sequence: CASSGGLGGTEAFF.

This chain joins TRBV4-1 and TRBJ2-7, with TRBD2 as a possible D gene (5 bases). From germline, CDR1 is MGHRA and CDR2 YSYEKL. The CDR3 spans 15 residues. V was cut by 1 base and J by 4 bases, with 14 bases left in between. The CDR3 here is CASSQGEGLLYEQYF. In DNA, the CDR3 is TGCGCCAGCAGCCAAGGCGAGGGTTTGCTTTACGAGCAGTACTTC.

The chain links TRBV6-1 to TRBJ2-5; 16 nucleotides align to TRBD2. In germline, CDR1 is MNHNS, CDR2 SASEGT. Germline trimming cut 0 bases from V and 4 bases from J; bases unmatched to any gene: 5. This CDR3 comprises 18 residues. CDR3 bases: TGTGCCAGCAGTGAAGCTTGGGGACTAGCGGGGGGGCGAGAGACCCAGTACTTC. Its protein is CASSEAWGLAGGRETQYF.

V and J are TRBV25-1 and TRBJ2-3, with D perhaps TRBD1 (5 bases). Germline-derived CDR1 and CDR2 are MGHDK and SYGVNS. V lost 3 bases to trimming and J lost 10 bases, with 11 bases between them. This CDR3 region has 12 residues. CDR3 DNA: TGTGCCAGCAGTGACACTCCCAGGGCGCAGTATTTT. Protein: CASSDTPRAQYF.

This chain uses TRBV2 with TRBJ2-5, with 7 bases lining up with TRBD2. CDR3 size: 16 residues. V was clipped by 7 bases and J by 1 base; unmatched bases: 12. CDR1 is SNHLY, CDR2 FYNNEI, per germline. CDR3 residues: CASNVRGEAAQETQYF. CDR3 DNA sequence: TGTGCCAGCAATGTCCGGGGGGAGGCAGCCCAAGAGACCCAGTACTTC. The whole variable domain, filled in from reference TRBV2 and TRBJ2-5, reads EPEVTQTPSHQVTQMGQEVILRCVPISNHLYFYWYRQILGQKVEFLVSFYNNEISEKSEIFDDQFSVERPDGSNFTLKIRSTKLEDSAMYFCASNVRGEAAQETQYFGPGTRLLVL.

The rearrangement joins TRBV2 to TRBJ1-1; D unclear. CDR3 length equals 11 residues. V lost 6 bases to trimming and J lost 6 bases, with 8 bases between them. Germline CDR1 is SNHLY and CDR2 is FYNNEI. The CDR3 bases are TGTGCCAGCAGAGATGGACCTGAAGCTTTCTTT. This translates into CASRDGPEAFF.

The rearrangement uses TRBV5-1 and TRBJ2-3, with D uncertain. Germline-derived CDR1 and CDR2 are SGHRS and YFSETQ. This CDR3 region has 13 residues. The germline V and J ends were trimmed by 0 bases and 2 bases, with 4 bases remaining between them. CDR3 coding DNA: TGCGCCAGCAGCTTGGAATACACAGATACGCAGTATTTT. Residues: CASSLEYTDTQYF.

This chain links TRBV30 with TRBJ2-1, with 9 positions matching TRBD1. There are 14 residues in the CDR3. Per the germline V gene, CDR1 is GTSNPN and CDR2 is SVGIG (reference sequence). The trim removed 0 bases at V and 9 bases at J, leaving 6 bases unmatched. The CDR3: CAWSVLDRGFEQFF. The CDR3 DNA reads as TGTGCCTGGAGTGTACTGGACAGGGGTTTTGAGCAGTTCTTC.

Here the CDR3 DNA reads TGTGCCAGCAGCCGGAAGAGCCCTCCTCCACCTAATGAGCAGTTCTTC. It translates to CASSRKSPPPPNEQFF. V and J are TRBV7-2 and TRBJ2-1; no clear D. The CDR3 is 16 amino acids. The V end lost 5 bases, the J end lost 7 bases, and 21 bases lay between the germline ends. Germline values: CDR1 SGHTA, CDR2 FQGNSA.